These T cell receptor beta chains were read from a single sample in a study of blood T cell repertoires in COVID-19. The assay was immunoSEQ multiplex PCR, and TCRdb's table has in-frame clones only and misses some. Of around 100,000 clones listed, roughly 90% are singletons. Sequencing used peripheral blood. These receptors were collected from an older woman with acute or convalescent COVID-19. Each CDR3 is given with its conserved first and last residue. A D gene is named only where the DNA matches it firmly. Clone size is stated in some rows and not others, as once, few, many or a class when expanded.

j_call | v_call | d_call | clone_size | cdr3_aa | cdr3_nt
TRBJ1-3 | TRBV9 | TRBD1 | . | CASSVGGTGLGTIYF | TGTGCCAGCAGCGTAGGGGGGACAGGGCTGGGCACCATATATTTT
TRBJ2-7 | TRBV6-5 | TRBD1 | . | CASRGTVSEQYF | TGTGCCAGCAGGGGGACAGTAAGCGAGCAGTACTTC
TRBJ1-1 | TRBV6-6 | TRBD1 | . | CASSPPGQRASLNTEAFF | TGTGCCAGCAGTCCCCCGGGACAGCGGGCTTCCCTGAACACTGAAGCTTTCTTT
TRBJ2-5 | TRBV11-2 | TRBD1 | few | CASSSNRGSETQYF | TGTGCCAGCAGCTCCAACAGGGGTAGCGAGACCCAGTACTTC
TRBJ2-2 | TRBV2 | TRBD2 | . | CASLREGRGTGELFF | TGTGCCAGCCTCAGGGAGGGCCGCGGCACCGGGGAGCTGTTTTTT
TRBJ2-5 | TRBV18 | TRBD1 | once | CASSPTGMRETQYF | TGTGCCAGCTCACCGACAGGGATGCGAGAGACCCAGTACTTC
TRBJ2-1 | TRBV19 | TRBD2 | . | CASKPLAGAVHNEQFF | TGTGCCAGTAAACCACTAGCGGGAGCGGTGCACAATGAGCAGTTCTTC
TRBJ2-7 | TRBV28 | . | . | CASSQFGGPSYEQYF | TGTGCCAGCAGCCAATTTGGGGGCCCCTCCTACGAGCAGTACTTC
TRBJ1-2 | TRBV18 | . | . | CASSTISDRQRNYGYTF | TGTGCCAGCTCAACGATCTCCGACAGGCAGAGGAACTATGGCTACACCTTC
TRBJ1-1 | TRBV2 | TRBD1 | . | CASSPGGAPTEAFF | TGTGCCAGCAGTCCAGGGGGCGCGCCCACTGAAGCTTTCTTT
TRBJ1-6 | TRBV5-4 | TRBD1 | . | CASSPGQGNSPLHF | TGTGCCAGCAGCCCTGGACAGGGTAATTCACCCCTCCACTTT
TRBJ2-3 | TRBV3-1/TRBV3-2 | TRBD1 | . | CASSPRQGADTQYF | TGTGCCAGCAGCCCCAGACAGGGGGCGGATACGCAGTATTTT
TRBJ2-3 | TRBV7-9 | . | . | CASSLSAATKDTQYF | TGTGCCAGCAGCTTATCCGCGGCCACCAAAGATACGCAGTATTTT
TRBJ2-7 | TRBV10-3 | TRBD1 | . | CAITGQGMLEQYF | TGTGCCATCACCGGACAGGGAATGTTAGAGCAGTACTTC
TRBJ1-4 | TRBV30 | . | . | CAWRRGSPEKLFF | TGTGCCTGGAGGCGCGGGTCCCCGGAAAAACTGTTTTTT
TRBJ1-2 | TRBV28 | . | . | CASSSGGGPDGYTF | TGTGCCAGCAGTTCCGGGGGGGGTCCGGATGGCTACACCTTC
TRBJ2-1 | TRBV28 | . | . | CASSSNSGIGNEQFF | TGTGCCAGCAGCTCAAACTCCGGGATCGGGAATGAGCAGTTCTTC
TRBJ1-4 | TRBV7-9 | . | . | CASSLSHTGIEKLFF | TGTGCCAGCAGCTTAAGCCACACAGGGATTGAAAAACTGTTTTTT
TRBJ1-1 | TRBV3-1/TRBV3-2 | TRBD1 | . | CASSPGTGGLNTEAFF | TGTGCCAGCAGCCCCGGGACAGGGGGCTTGAACACTGAAGCTTTCTTT
TRBJ1-6 | TRBV9 | TRBD1 | . | CASSPAGTEKTPLHF | TGTGCCAGCAGCCCGGCCGGGACAGAAAAAACACCCCTCCACTTT
TRBJ2-7 | TRBV7-2 | . | . | CASSFGGPNSYEQYF | TGTGCCAGCAGCTTCGGGGGGCCAAACTCCTACGAGCAGTACTTC
TRBJ1-4 | TRBV18 | . | . | CASSPQRAFNEKLFF | TGTGCCAGCTCACCACAGAGGGCCTTCAATGAAAAACTGTTTTTT
TRBJ2-5 | TRBV5-1 | TRBD1 | . | CASSWGTGEGRETQYF | TGCGCCAGCAGCTGGGGAACAGGGGAAGGAAGAGAGACCCAGTACTTC
TRBJ1-1 | TRBV5-1 | TRBD1 | . | CASSLTGENTEAFF | TGCGCCAGCAGCTTGACAGGGGAAAACACTGAAGCTTTCTTT
TRBJ2-3 | TRBV9 | . | . | CASSVAVGLGADTQYF | TGTGCCAGCAGCGTAGCTGTGGGCCTAGGGGCAGATACGCAGTATTTT
TRBJ1-5 | TRBV2 | . | . | CASRGEGRFQPQHF | TGTGCCAGCAGGGGGGAGGGTAGGTTTCAGCCCCAGCATTTT
TRBJ2-2 | TRBV6-6 | . | . | CASSYSSLANTGELFF | TGTGCCAGCAGTTACTCGAGTCTAGCGAACACCGGGGAGCTGTTTTTT
TRBJ2-3 | TRBV4-2 | . | . | CASSPGLPRTDTQYF | TGTGCCAGCAGCCCCGGTTTACCACGGACAGATACGCAGTATTTT
TRBJ2-7 | TRBV6-6 | . | . | CASRLSLGGPYEQYF | TGTGCCAGCAGACTTTCCTTGGGGGGGCCCTACGAGCAGTACTTC
TRBJ1-2 | TRBV7-9 | TRBD1 | . | CASSFSGQGYGYTF | TGTGCCAGCAGCTTCTCAGGACAGGGCTATGGCTACACCTTC
TRBJ1-2 | TRBV19 | . | . | CASSGGGPGGYTF | TGTGCCAGTAGCGGGGGGGGACCGGGAGGCTACACCTTC
TRBJ1-2 | TRBV27 | . | . | CASSFDHRGSGYGYTF | TGTGCCAGCAGTTTCGACCATAGGGGGAGTGGCTATGGCTACACCTTC
TRBJ2-5 | TRBV3-1/TRBV3-2 | . | . | CAIGQLYQETQYF | TGTGCCATTGGACAGCTGTACCAAGAGACCCAGTACTTC
TRBJ1-1 | TRBV25-1 | TRBD1 | . | CASSHRGGTEAFF | TGTGCCAGCAGCCACAGGGGTGGCACTGAAGCTTTCTTT
TRBJ2-7 | TRBV3-1/TRBV3-2 | TRBD2 | . | CASSLGLAEEAYEQYF | TGTGCCAGCAGCCTGGGACTAGCGGAGGAAGCCTACGAGCAGTACTTC
TRBJ2-5 | TRBV28 | . | . | CASRLDRRETQYF | TGTGCCAGCAGACTCGACAGGAGAGAGACCCAGTACTTC
TRBJ1-5 | TRBV19 | . | once | CASSIGGIGNQPQHF | TGTGCCAGTAGTATAGGAGGGATCGGCAATCAGCCCCAGCATTTT
TRBJ1-3 | TRBV9 | . | . | CASSVGAGKNAGNTIYF | TGTGCCAGCAGCGTAGGGGCAGGGAAGAATGCTGGAAACACCATATATTTT
TRBJ1-3 | TRBV5-1 | . | . | CASSLPDSGNTIYF | TGCGCCAGCAGCTTACCAGACTCTGGAAACACCATATATTTT
TRBJ2-3 | TRBV7-8 | . | . | CASSWIGGTDTQYF | TGTGCCAGCAGCTGGATAGGGGGCACAGATACGCAGTATTTT
TRBJ1-5 | TRBV18 | . | . | CASSPFARGSNQPQHF | TGTGCCAGCTCACCATTTGCCAGGGGAAGTAATCAGCCCCAGCATTTT
TRBJ1-4 | TRBV7-2 | . | once | CASSLRGAGEKLFF | TGTGCCAGCAGCCTCCGGGGGGCAGGGGAAAAACTGTTTTTT
TRBJ1-3 | TRBV19 | . | . | CATLPDMSGNTIYF | TGTGCCACCCTCCCCGACATGTCTGGAAACACCATATATTTT
TRBJ2-2 | TRBV7-2 | . | . | CASSLNSYTGELFF | TGTGCCAGCAGCCTGAACAGTTACACCGGGGAGCTGTTTTTT
TRBJ1-5 | TRBV19 | . | . | CASGLAIGQPQHF | TGTGCCAGTGGCCTAGCAATTGGTCAGCCCCAGCATTTT
TRBJ1-2 | TRBV3-1/TRBV3-2 | TRBD1 | . | CASSQGTGGIYGYTF | TGTGCCAGCAGCCAAGGGACAGGGGGGATCTATGGCTACACCTTC
TRBJ2-5 | TRBV5-6 | TRBD2 | . | CASSLERGLETQYF | TGTGCCAGCAGCTTGGAGCGGGGGCTGGAGACCCAGTACTTC
TRBJ2-1 | TRBV11-3 | TRBD2 | . | CASSLASGGYNEQFF | TGTGCCAGCAGCTTAGCGAGCGGGGGCTACAATGAGCAGTTCTTC
TRBJ2-1 | TRBV30 | TRBD2 | . | CAWSVGLAGVLNEQFF | TGTGCCTGGAGCGTCGGACTAGCGGGAGTTTTAAATGAGCAGTTCTTC
TRBJ1-4 | TRBV5-1 | TRBD1 | once | CASSSQGMEEKLFF | TGCGCCAGCAGCTCACAGGGGATGGAGGAAAAACTGTTTTTT
TRBJ2-5 | TRBV19 | TRBD1 | . | CASSTGQGLWETQYF | TGTGCCAGTAGTACGGGACAGGGTCTATGGGAGACCCAGTACTTC
TRBJ1-4 | TRBV2 | . | . | CAIRSLNEKLFF | TGTGCCATACGGAGTTTAAATGAAAAACTGTTTTTT